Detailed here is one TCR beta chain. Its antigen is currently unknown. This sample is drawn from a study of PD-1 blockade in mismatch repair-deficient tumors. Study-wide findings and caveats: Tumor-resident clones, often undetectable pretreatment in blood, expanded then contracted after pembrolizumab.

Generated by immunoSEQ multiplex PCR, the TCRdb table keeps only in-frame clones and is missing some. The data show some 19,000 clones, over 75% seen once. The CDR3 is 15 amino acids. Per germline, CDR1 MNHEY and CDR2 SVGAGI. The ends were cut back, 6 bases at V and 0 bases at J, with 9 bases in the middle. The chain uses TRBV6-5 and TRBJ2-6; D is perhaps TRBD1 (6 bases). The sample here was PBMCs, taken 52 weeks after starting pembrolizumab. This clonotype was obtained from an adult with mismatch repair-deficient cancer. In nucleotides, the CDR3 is TGTGCCAGCAGCGTACAGGGCTCTGGGGCCAACGTCCTGACTTTC. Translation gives CASSVQGSGANVLTF.